Included here is one T cell receptor (beta chain) sequence, with context. This specimen belongs to a study of blood T cell repertoires in COVID-19. Profiled with immunoSEQ multiplex PCR; TCRdb holds only in-frame clones, not every one. The table has 120,000 or so clones, 60% to 80% seen once. The CDR3 extends over 15 amino acids. Germline V gene data show CDR1 as MNHEY and CDR2 as SMNVEV (reference sequence). V was shortened by 5 bases and J by 7 bases, with 21 bases between the two germline ends. The TCR comes from a human donor in a cohort sampled during active COVID-19. The source material was peripheral blood. The rearrangement links TRBV27 to TRBJ2-7, with a tentative D call TRBD1 (5 bases). CDR3 coding DNA: TGTGCCAGCAGTCCGCTCTGGACGGCCCAGGGAGAGCAGTACTTC. The encoded protein is CASSPLWTAQGEQYF.